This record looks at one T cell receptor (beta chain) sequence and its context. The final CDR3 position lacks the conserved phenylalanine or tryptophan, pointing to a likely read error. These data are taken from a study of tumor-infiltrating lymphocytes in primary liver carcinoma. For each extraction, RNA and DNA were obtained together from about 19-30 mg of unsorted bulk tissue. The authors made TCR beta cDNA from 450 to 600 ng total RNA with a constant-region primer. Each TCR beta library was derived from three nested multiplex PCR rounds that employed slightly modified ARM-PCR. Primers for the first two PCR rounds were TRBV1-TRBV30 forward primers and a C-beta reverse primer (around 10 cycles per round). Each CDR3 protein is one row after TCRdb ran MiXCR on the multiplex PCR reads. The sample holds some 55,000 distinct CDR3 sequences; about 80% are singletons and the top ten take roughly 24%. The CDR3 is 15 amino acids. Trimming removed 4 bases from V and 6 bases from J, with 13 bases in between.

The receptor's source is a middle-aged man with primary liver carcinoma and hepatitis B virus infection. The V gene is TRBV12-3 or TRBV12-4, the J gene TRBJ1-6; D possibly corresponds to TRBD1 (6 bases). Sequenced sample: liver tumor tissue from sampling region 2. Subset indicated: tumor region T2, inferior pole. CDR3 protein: CASSSRTGRNSPLHY. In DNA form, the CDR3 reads TGTGCCAGCAGTTCCAGAACAGGGCGTAATTCACCCCTCCACTAT.